This T cell receptor (beta chain) is drawn from a study of cytomegalovirus exposure and HLA in healthy donors. Study-level points and caveats: Certain indistinguishable V segments, among them TRBV6-2 and TRBV6-3, were excluded.

CDR3 size: 12 residues. Trimming cost V 5 bases and J 7 bases, with 8 bases left between them. The V gene's germline CDR1 is SGHTA and CDR2 FQGTGA. Use of 60 Vbeta and 13 Jbeta primers characterized the PCR. Sequencing used immunoSEQ multiplex PCR; TCRdb keeps in-frame clones, though not all of them. In the table there are 150,000 to 200,000 clones, 55% to 80% of which are singletons. A note on this clone: Its antigen is unknown.

The clonotype comes from a woman aged 18-30 years in good health and CMV-seropositive. Input material: PBMCs. The chain uses TRBV7-3 and TRBJ2-2, with D maybe TRBD1 (6 bases). This CDR3 is CASSQGFGELFF. The CDR3 coding sequence is TGTGCCAGCAGCCAGGGGTTCGGGGAGCTGTTTTTT.